The rows below give T cell receptor beta chains drawn from one sample of a study of radiation and T cells in renal cell carcinoma. Only in-frame clones appear in the TCRdb table, and some are missing; sequencing was by immunoSEQ multiplex PCR. The table shows tens of thousands of clones, with about 80% occurring only once. The specimen was blood, collected from a patient whose treatment included radiotherapy and nephrectomy. These TCRs come from a man in his sixties with renal cell carcinoma. CDR3s include the opening cysteine and the closing phenylalanine or tryptophan. The D gene is left open where the match is weak. Part of the rows lack a size; the others show once, few, many or a class for expanded clones.

CDR3aa	CDR3nt	d_gene	v_gene	j_gene	abundance
CASSLWGADEKLFF	TGCGCCAGCAGCTTATGGGGGGCTGACGAAAAACTGTTTTTT	NA	TRBV5-1	TRBJ1-4	NA
CASSYDNEKLFF	TGTGCCAGCAGTTACGATAATGAAAAACTGTTTTTT	NA	TRBV7-9	TRBJ1-4	few
CASSHPLSGNTIYF	TGCGCCAGCAGTCACCCCCTCTCTGGAAACACCATATATTTT	NA	TRBV23-1	TRBJ1-3	NA
CASTQGSNTGELFF	TGTGCCAGCACTCAGGGGTCGAACACCGGGGAGCTGTTTTTT	NA	TRBV11-3	TRBJ2-2	NA
CASSSNQGAGELFF	TGTGCCAGCAGCTCCAACCAGGGAGCCGGGGAGCTGTTTTTT	NA	TRBV9	TRBJ2-2	NA
CASSLTLAGSSTDTQYF	TGCGCCAGCAGCCTCACTCTAGCGGGCTCTAGCACAGATACGCAGTATTTT	TRBD2	TRBV4-3	TRBJ2-3	NA
CAWSQPSGASTDTQYF	TGTGCCTGGAGTCAGCCTAGCGGGGCTAGCACAGATACGCAGTATTTT	TRBD2	TRBV30	TRBJ2-3	NA
CASSYSSEGVSEQFF	TGTGCCAGCAGTTACTCCTCCGAGGGAGTAAGCGAGCAGTTCTTC	NA	TRBV6-6	TRBJ2-1	NA
CASSLQSQGAEGYTF	TGCGCCAGCAGCTTACAATCCCAGGGGGCAGAGGGCTACACCTTC	TRBD1	TRBV5-1	TRBJ1-2	NA
CASSYSWGGNTEAFF	TGTGCCAGCAGTTATTCATGGGGGGGGAACACTGAAGCTTTCTTT	NA	TRBV11-3	TRBJ1-1	once
CASSISGGNQPQHF	TGTGCCAGTAGTATATCTGGGGGTAATCAGCCCCAGCATTTT	NA	TRBV19	TRBJ1-5	NA
CASSRRTGEIGEAFF	TGTGCCAGCAGCCGGAGAACAGGGGAGATCGGTGAAGCTTTCTTT	TRBD1	TRBV7-2	TRBJ1-1	NA
CASSQDRGNYGYTF	TGCGCCAGCAGCCAAGACAGGGGTAACTATGGCTACACCTTC	NA	TRBV4-3	TRBJ1-2	NA
CASSDGWGANTEAFF	TGTGCCAGCAGCGACGGTTGGGGGGCGAACACTGAAGCTTTCTTT	NA	TRBV9	TRBJ1-1	NA
CASSLEGQANTGELFF	TGCGCCAGCAGCTTGGAAGGACAGGCGAACACCGGGGAGCTGTTTTTT	TRBD1	TRBV5-1	TRBJ2-2	few
CAISGTSALEENFSTDTQYF	TGTGCCATCAGTGGGACTAGCGCCCTGGAGGAAAATTTTTCCACAGATACGCAGTATTTT	TRBD2	TRBV10-3	TRBJ2-3	NA
CASISRGWGNTEAFF	TGTGCCAGCATCTCCCGGGGGTGGGGGAACACTGAAGCTTTCTTT	NA	TRBV6-5	TRBJ1-1	NA
CASSAGQGRQQETQYF	TGTGCCAGCAGCGCCGGCCAAGGACGGCAGCAAGAGACCCAGTACTTC	NA	TRBV9	TRBJ2-5	NA
CASSSTRDTQETQYF	TGTGCCAGCAGCTCCACCCGGGACACCCAAGAGACCCAGTACTTC	NA	TRBV7-9	TRBJ2-5	NA
CASKGGGNTEAFF	TGTGCCAGCAAGGGAGGAGGGAACACTGAAGCTTTCTTT	NA	TRBV5-6	TRBJ1-1	NA
CASSPGQGLNTQYF	TGCGCCAGCAGCCCGGGACAGGGGCTCAATACGCAGTATTTT	TRBD1	TRBV5-1	TRBJ2-3	NA
CASSEVGGNTEAFF	TGTGCCAGCAGTGAAGTTGGCGGGAACACTGAAGCTTTCTTT	NA	TRBV2	TRBJ1-1	few
CASVAGPNTGELFF	TGTGCCAGCGTAGCGGGGCCTAACACCGGGGAGCTGTTTTTT	TRBD2	TRBV6-5	TRBJ2-2	NA
CASSPEAFNEQFF	TGTGCCAGCAGCCCGGAGGCTTTTAATGAGCAGTTCTTC	NA	TRBV7-3	TRBJ2-1	NA
CASSPVGAGYTGELFF	TGTGCCAGCAGCCCTGTAGGAGCGGGTTACACCGGGGAGCTGTTTTTT	NA	TRBV11-3	TRBJ2-2	NA
CASSWTGGEGAFF	TGCGCCAGCAGCTGGACAGGGGGCGAGGGGGCTTTCTTT	TRBD1	TRBV5-1	TRBJ1-1	NA
CASSPLTELTDTQYF	TGTGCCAGCAGCCCCCTGACGGAACTCACAGATACGCAGTATTTT	NA	TRBV7-9	TRBJ2-3	NA
CASSLDPNYGYTF	TGTGCCAGCAGCTTAGACCCTAACTATGGCTACACCTTC	NA	TRBV7-8	TRBJ1-2	NA